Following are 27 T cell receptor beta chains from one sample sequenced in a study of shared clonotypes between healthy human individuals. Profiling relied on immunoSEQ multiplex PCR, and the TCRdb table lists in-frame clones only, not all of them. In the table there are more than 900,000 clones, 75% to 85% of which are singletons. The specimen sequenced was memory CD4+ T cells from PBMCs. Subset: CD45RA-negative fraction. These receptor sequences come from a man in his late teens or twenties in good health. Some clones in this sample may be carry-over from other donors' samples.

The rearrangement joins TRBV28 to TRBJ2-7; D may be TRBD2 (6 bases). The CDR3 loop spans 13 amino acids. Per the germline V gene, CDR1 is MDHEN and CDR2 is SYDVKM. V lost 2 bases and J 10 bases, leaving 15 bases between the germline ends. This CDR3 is CASSLVAGLGQYF. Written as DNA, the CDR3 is TGTGCCAGCAGTTTAGTCGCGGGGTTGGGACAGTACTTC. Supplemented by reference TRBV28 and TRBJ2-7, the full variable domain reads DVKVTQSSRYLVKRTGEKVFLECVQDMDHENMFWYRQDPGLGLRLIYFSYDVKMKEKGDIPEGYSVSREKKERFSLILESASTNQTSMYLCASSLVAGLGQYFGPGTRLTVT.

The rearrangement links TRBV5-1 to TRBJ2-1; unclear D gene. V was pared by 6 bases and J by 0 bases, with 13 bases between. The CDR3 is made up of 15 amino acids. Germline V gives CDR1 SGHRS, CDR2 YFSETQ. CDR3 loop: CASTKGWGSYNEQFF. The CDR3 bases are TGCGCCAGCACTAAGGGTTGGGGCTCCTACAATGAGCAGTTCTTC. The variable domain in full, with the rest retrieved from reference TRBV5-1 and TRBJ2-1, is KAGVTQTPRYLIKTRGQQVTLSCSPISGHRSVSWYQQTPGQGLQFLFEYFSETQRNKGNFPGRFSGRQFSNSRSEMNVSTLELGDSALYLCASTKGWGSYNEQFFGPGTRLTVL.

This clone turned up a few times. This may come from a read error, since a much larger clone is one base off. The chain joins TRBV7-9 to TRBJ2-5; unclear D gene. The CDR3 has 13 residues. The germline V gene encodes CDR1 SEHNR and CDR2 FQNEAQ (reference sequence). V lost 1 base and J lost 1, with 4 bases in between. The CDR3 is CASSLGPQETQYF. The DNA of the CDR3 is TGTGCCAGCAGCTTAGGGCCCCAAGAGACCCAGTACTTC.

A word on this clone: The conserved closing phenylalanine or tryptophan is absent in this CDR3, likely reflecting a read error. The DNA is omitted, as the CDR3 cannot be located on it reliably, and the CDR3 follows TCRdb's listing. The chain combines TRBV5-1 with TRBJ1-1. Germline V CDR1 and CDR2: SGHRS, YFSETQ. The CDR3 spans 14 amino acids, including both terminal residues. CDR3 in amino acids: CASSAGGAITEAFI.

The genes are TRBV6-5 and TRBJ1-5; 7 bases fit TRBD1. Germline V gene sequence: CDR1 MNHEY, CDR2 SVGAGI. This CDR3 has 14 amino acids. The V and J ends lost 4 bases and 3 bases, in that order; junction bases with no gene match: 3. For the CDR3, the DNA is TGTGCCAGCAGTTTGACAGGGACCAATCAGCCCCAGCATTTT. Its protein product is CASSLTGTNQPQHF.

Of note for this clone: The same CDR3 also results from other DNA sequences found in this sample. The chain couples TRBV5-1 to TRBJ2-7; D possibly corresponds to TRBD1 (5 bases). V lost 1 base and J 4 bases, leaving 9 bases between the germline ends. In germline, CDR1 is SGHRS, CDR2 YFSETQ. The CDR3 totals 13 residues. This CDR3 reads CASSLTGEYEQYF. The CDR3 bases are TGCGCCAGCAGCTTGACAGGAGAGTACGAGCAGTACTTC. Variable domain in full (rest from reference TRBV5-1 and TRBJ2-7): KAGVTQTPRYLIKTRGQQVTLSCSPISGHRSVSWYQQTPGQGLQFLFEYFSETQRNKGNFPGRFSGRQFSNSRSEMNVSTLELGDSALYLCASSLTGEYEQYFGPGTRLTVT.

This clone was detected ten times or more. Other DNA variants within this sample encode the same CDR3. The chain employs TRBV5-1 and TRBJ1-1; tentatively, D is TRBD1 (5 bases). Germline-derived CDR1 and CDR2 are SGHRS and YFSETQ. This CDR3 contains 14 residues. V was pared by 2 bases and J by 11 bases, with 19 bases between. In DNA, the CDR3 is TGCGCCAGCAGCTTAGTCGGGGCCGGAAAAGTCGCTTTCTTT. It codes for CASSLVGAGKVAFF.

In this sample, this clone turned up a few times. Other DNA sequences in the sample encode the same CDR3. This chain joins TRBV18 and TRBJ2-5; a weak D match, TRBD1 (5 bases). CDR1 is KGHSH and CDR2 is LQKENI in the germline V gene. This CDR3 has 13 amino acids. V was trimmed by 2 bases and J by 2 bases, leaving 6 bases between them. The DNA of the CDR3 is TGTGCCAGCTCACCAGACAGACAAGAGACCCAGTACTTC. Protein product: CASSPDRQETQYF.

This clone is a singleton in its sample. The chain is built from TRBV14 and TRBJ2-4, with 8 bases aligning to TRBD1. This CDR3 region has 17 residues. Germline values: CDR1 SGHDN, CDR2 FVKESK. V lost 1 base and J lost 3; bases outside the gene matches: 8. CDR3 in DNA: TGTGCCAGCAGCCAAGTCCCGGAGGGACAGGACAAAAACATTCAGTACTTC. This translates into CASSQVPEGQDKNIQYF.

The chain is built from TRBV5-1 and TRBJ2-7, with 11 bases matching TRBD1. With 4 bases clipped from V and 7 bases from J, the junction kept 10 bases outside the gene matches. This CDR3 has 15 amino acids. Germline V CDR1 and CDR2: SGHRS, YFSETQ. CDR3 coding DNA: TGCGCCAGCAGCCCCGGTGGGACAGGGGGGAGGGAGCAGTACTTC. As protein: CASSPGGTGGREQYF.

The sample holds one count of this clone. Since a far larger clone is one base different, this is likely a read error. The CDR3 nucleotides read TGCGCCAGCAGCTCGGCCGGGGCAGGGGATCTTTACGAGCAGTACTTC. Amino acids: CASSSAGAGDLYEQYF. The chain recombines TRBV5-1 with TRBJ2-7, with D possibly matching TRBD1 (6 bases). This CDR3 comprises 16 residues. Germline V gene lookup returns CDR1 SGHRS and CDR2 YFSETQ. V lost 3 bases, J lost 4 bases, and 20 bases lay in between.

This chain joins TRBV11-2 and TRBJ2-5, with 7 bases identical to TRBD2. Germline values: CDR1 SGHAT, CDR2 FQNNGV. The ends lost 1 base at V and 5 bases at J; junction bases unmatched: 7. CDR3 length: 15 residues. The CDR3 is CASSLGAGRDETQYF. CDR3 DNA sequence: TGTGCCAGCAGCTTAGGGGCAGGGAGGGATGAGACCCAGTACTTC.

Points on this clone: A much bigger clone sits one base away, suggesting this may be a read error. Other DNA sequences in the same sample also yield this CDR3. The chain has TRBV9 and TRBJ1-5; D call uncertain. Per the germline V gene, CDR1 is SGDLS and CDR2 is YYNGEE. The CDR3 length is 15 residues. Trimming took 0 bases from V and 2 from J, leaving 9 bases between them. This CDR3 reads CASSVGGRGNQPQHF. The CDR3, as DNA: TGTGCCAGCAGCGTAGGCGGGAGAGGCAATCAGCCCCAGCATTTT.

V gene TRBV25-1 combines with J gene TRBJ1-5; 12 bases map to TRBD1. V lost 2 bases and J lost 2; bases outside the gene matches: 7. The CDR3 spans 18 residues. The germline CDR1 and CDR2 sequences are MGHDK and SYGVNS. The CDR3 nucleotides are TGTGCCAGCAGTGAACAGGGGGACAGGGGGCGCCGCAATCAGCCCCAGCATTTT. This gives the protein CASSEQGDRGRRNQPQHF.

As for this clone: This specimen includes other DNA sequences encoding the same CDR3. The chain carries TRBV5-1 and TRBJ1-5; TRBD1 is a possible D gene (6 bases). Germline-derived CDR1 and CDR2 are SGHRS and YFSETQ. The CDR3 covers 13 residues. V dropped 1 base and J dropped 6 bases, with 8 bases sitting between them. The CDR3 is CASSLTRGQPQHF. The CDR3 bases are TGCGCCAGCAGCTTGACCAGGGGTCAGCCCCAGCATTTT.

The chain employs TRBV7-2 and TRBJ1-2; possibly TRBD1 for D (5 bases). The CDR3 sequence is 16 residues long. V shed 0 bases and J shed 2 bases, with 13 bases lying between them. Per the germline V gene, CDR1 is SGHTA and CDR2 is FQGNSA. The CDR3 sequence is CASSLARSDINYGYTF. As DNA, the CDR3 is TGTGCCAGCAGCTTAGCTCGGTCGGACATCAACTATGGCTACACCTTC.

CDR3 coding DNA: TGTGCCAGCAGCCAACTAGACAGGGGCTACGAGCAGTACTTC. Amino acids: CASSQLDRGYEQYF. The V gene is TRBV5-6, the J gene TRBJ2-7; the match to TRBD1 covers 8 bases. V lost 4 bases to trimming and J lost 3 bases; unmatched junction nucleotides: 6. CDR3 size: 14 residues. CDR1 and CDR2 from the germline V gene are SGHDT and YYEEEE. Full variable domain (outside the CDR3, taken from reference TRBV5-6 and TRBJ2-7): DAGVTQSPTHLIKTRGQQVTLRCSPKSGHDTVSWYQQALGQGPQFIFQYYEEEERQRGNFPDRFSGHQFPNYSSELNVNALLLGDSALYLCASSQLDRGYEQYFGPGTRLTVT.

CDR3 nucleotides: TGTGCCAGCAGCTTAGCGGGACGTAACTATGGCTACACCTTC. It specifies CASSLAGRNYGYTF. The chain employs TRBV7-2 and TRBJ1-2; tentative D call: TRBD1 (5 bases). V was shortened by 0 bases and J by 1 base, with 6 bases between the two germline ends. Looked up from germline, CDR1 is SGHTA and CDR2 is FQGNSA. CDR3 length: 14 residues.

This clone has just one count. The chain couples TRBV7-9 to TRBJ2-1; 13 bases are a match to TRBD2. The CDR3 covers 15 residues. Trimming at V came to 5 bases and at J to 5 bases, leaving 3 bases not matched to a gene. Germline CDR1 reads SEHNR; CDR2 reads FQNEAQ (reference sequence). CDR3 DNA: TGTGCCAGCAGCCTCGGACTAGCGGGAGACAATGAGCAGTTCTTC. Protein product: CASSLGLAGDNEQFF.

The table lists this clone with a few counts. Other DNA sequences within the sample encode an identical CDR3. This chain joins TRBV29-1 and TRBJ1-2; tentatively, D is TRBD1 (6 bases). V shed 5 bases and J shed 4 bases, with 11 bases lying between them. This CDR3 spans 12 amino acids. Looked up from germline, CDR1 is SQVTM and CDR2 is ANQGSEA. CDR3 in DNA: TGCAGCGTTAATGAGGGGGGCTATGGCTACACCTTC. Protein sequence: CSVNEGGYGYTF.

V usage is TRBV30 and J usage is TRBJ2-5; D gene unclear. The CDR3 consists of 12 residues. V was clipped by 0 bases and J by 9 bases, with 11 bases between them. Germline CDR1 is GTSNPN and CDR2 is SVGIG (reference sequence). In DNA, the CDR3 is TGTGCCTGGAGTGTAGCCCCCGGTTCCCAGTACTTC. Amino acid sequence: CAWSVAPGSQYF.

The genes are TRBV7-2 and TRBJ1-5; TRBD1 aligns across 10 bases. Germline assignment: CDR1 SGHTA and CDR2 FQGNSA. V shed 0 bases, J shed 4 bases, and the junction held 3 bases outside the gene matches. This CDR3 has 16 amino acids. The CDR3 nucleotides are TGTGCCAGCAGCTTAGCGGGACAGGGGTTTAATCAGCCCCAGCATTTT. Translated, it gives CASSLAGQGFNQPQHF.

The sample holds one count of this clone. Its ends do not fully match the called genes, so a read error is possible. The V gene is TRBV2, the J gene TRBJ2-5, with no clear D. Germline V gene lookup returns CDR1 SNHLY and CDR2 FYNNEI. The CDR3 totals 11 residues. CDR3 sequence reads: CASSKAETQYF. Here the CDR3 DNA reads TGTGCCAGCAGTAAAGCAGAGACCCAGTACTTC. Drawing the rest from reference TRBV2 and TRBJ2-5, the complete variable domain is EPEVTQTPSHQVTQMGQEVILRCVPISNHLYFYWYRQILGQKVEFLVSFYNNEISEKSEIFDDQFSVERPDGSNFTLKIRSTKLEDSAMYFCASSKAETQYFGPGTRLLVL.

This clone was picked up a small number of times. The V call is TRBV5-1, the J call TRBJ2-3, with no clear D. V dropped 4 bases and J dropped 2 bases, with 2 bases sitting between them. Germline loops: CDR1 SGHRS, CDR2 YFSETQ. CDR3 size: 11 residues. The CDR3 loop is CASSITDTQYF. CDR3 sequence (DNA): TGCGCCAGCAGCATCACAGATACGCAGTATTTT.

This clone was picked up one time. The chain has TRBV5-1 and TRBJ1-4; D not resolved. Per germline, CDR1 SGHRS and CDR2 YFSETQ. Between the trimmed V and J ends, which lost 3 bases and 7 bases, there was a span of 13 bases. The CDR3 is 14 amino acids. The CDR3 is CASSSTAIGEKLFF. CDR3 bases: TGCGCCAGCAGCTCGACGGCGATAGGTGAAAAACTGTTTTTT.

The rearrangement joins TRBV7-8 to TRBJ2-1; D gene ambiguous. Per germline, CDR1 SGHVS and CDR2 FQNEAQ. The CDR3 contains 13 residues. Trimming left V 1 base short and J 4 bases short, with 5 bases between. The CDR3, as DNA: TGTGCCAGCAGCTTAGATGATTACAATGAGCAGTTCTTC. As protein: CASSLDDYNEQFF.

The CDR3 is CASRRDQGSQETQYF. DNA of the CDR3: TGTGCCAGCAGGAGAGATCAGGGCTCTCAAGAGACCCAGTACTTC. The rearrangement uses TRBV6-1 and TRBJ2-5; possible D gene TRBD1, 5 bases. Germline V gives CDR1 MNHNS, CDR2 SASEGT. This CDR3 is built from 15 residues. Trimming shortened V by 6 bases and J by 2 bases, and 16 bases separated the two germline ends.